This TCR beta chain emerged from a study of beta chain features in type 1 diabetes. Sorting based on CD45RO/CCR7/CD25/CD127/CD95/CD27 separated CD4+ naive, central memory, regulatory and stem cell-like memory cells. The purity of all sorted populations exceeded 95%. Study-level points and caveats: A moderate, significant TCRB CDR3 shortening appeared in type 1 diabetes across four CD4+ subsets. Patients showed naive, central memory and Treg TCRB repertoires that appeared more similar than those of healthy donors. The analysis here could not establish whether HLA type shapes TCRB rearrangement.

This clone was counted between two and nine times. Its antigen is unidentified. This CDR3 has 13 residues. CDR1 is LNHDA and CDR2 is SQIVND in the germline V gene (reference sequence). Trimming shortened V by 5 bases and J by 5 bases, and 10 bases separated the two germline ends. Reverse transcription of all isolated RNA meant that expressed TCRB transcripts were sequenced. TCRdb's copy holds only in-frame clones and misses some; the assay was immunoSEQ multiplex PCR. Among 100,000 to 150,000 clones, around 15% were seen once, and the ten largest hold 2% to 3%. This rearrangement joins TRBV19 to TRBJ1-5; no definite D call. This TCR derives from a man aged 18 to 29 with type 1 diabetes. The source material was central memory CD4+ T cells from blood. In DNA form, the CDR3 reads TGTGCCAGTAGTGAAAGACGAGATCAGCCCCAGCATTTT. It is translated as CASSERRDQPQHF.